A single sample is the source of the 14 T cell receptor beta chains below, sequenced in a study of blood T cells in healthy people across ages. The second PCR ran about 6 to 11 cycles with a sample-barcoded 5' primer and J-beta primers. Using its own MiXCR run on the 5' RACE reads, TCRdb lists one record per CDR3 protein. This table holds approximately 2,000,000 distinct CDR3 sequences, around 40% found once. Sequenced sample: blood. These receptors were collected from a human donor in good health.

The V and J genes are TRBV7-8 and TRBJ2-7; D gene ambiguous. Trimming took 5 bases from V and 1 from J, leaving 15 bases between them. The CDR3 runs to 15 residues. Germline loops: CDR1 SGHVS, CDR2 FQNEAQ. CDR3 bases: TGTGCCAGCAGCCTCAGCTCGACCCTATCCTACGAGCAGTACTTC. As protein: CASSLSSTLSYEQYF.

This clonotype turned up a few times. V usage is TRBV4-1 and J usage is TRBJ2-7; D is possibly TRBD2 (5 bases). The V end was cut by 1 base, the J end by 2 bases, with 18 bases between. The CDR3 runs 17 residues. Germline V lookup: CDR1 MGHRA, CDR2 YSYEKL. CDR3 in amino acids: CASSQGRVRGIAYEQYF. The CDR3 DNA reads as TGCGCCAGCAGCCAAGGCCGAGTACGAGGGATTGCCTACGAGCAGTACTTC.

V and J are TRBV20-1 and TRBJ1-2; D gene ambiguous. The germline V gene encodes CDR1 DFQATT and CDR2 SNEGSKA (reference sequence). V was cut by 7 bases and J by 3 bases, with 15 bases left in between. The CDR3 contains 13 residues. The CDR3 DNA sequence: TGCAGTGTTCCAGAGACCGGATACTATGGCTACACCTTC. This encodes CSVPETGYYGYTF.

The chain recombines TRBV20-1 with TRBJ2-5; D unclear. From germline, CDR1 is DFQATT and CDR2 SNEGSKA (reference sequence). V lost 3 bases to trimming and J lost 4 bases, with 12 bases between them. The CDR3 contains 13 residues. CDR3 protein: CSARRINGETQYF. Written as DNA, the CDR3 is TGCAGTGCTAGGCGCATTAACGGAGAGACCCAGTACTTC.

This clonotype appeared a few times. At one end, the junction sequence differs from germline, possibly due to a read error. This CDR3 is CASSLTASNYGYTF. For the CDR3, the DNA is TGTGCCAGCAGCCTCACGGCTTCTAACTATGGCTACACCTTC. The chain is built from TRBV5-1 and TRBJ1-2, with unresolved D. Per germline, CDR1 SGHRS and CDR2 YFSETQ. The CDR3 extends over 14 amino acids.

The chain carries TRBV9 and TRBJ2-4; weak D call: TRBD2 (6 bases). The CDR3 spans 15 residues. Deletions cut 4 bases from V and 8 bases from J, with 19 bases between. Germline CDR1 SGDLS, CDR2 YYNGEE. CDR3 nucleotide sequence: TGTGCCAGCAGCAACCCGAAACAGACTAGGGACATTCAGTACTTC. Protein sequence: CASSNPKQTRDIQYF.

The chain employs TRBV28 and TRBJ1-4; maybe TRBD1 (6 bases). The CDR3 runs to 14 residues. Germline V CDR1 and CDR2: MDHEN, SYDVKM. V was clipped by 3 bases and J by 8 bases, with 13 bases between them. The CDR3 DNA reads TGTGCCAGCAGTTTTCCGCAGGGGAGAGAAAAACTGTTTTTT. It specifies CASSFPQGREKLFF.

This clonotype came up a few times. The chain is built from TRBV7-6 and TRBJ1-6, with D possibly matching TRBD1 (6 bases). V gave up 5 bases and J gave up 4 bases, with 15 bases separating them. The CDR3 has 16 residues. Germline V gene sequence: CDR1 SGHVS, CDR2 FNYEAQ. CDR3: CASSPSPGQYNSPLHF. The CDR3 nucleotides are TGTGCCAGCAGCCCTAGCCCAGGACAGTATAATTCACCCCTCCACTTT. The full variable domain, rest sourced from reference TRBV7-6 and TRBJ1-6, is GAGVSQSPRYKVTKRGQDVALRCDPISGHVSLYWYRQALGQGPEFLTYFNYEAQQDKSGLPNDRFSAERPEGSISTLTIQRTEQRDSAMYRCASSPSPGQYNSPLHFGNGTRLTVT.

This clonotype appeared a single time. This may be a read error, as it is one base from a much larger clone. CDR3 coding DNA: TGCAGTGCTAGAAAAGATTCCTACGAGCAGTACTTC. This encodes CSARKDSYEQYF. The chain is built from TRBV20-1 and TRBJ2-7, with unresolved D. Germline loops: CDR1 DFQATT, CDR2 SNEGSKA (reference sequence). There are 12 residues in the CDR3. Trimming took off 2 bases at V and 1 base at J, with 6 bases between the two ends.

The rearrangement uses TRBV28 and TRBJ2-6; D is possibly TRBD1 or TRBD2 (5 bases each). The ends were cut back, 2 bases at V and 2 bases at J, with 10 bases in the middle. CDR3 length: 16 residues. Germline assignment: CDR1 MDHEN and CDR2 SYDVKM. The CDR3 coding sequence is TGTGCCAGCAGTTTAGGGGGAAACGCTGGGGCCAACGTCCTGACTTTC. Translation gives CASSLGGNAGANVLTF. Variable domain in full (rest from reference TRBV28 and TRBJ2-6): DVKVTQSSRYLVKRTGEKVFLECVQDMDHENMFWYRQDPGLGLRLIYFSYDVKMKEKGDIPEGYSVSREKKERFSLILESASTNQTSMYLCASSLGGNAGANVLTFGAGSRLTVL.

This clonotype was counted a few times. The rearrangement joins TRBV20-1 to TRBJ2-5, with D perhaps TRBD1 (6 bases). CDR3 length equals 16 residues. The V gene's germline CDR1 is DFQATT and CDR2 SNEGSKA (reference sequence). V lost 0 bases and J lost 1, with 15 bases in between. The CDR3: CSARDVHRALQETQYF. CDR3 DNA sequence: TGCAGTGCTAGAGATGTCCACAGGGCTCTCCAAGAGACCCAGTACTTC.

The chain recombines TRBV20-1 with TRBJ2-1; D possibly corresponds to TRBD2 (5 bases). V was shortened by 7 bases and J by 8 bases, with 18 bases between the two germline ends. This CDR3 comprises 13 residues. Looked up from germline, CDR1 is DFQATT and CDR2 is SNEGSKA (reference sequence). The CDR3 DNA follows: TGCAGTGTAACTAGGATTGGGAGCGATGAGCAGTTCTTC. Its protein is CSVTRIGSDEQFF.

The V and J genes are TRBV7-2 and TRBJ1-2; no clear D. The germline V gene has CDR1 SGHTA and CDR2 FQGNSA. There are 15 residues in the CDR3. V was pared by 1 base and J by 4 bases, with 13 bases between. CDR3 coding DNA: TGTGCCAGCAGCTTAGTCGTGGGCTTGAGCTATGGCTACACCTTC. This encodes CASSLVVGLSYGYTF.

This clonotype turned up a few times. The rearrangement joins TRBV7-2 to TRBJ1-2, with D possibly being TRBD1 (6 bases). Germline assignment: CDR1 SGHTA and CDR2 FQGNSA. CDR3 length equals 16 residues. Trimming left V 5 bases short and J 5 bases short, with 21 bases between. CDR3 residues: CASSPTLAGGWYGYTF. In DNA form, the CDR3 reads TGTGCCAGCAGCCCAACCCTCGCCGGGGGCTGGTATGGCTACACCTTC.